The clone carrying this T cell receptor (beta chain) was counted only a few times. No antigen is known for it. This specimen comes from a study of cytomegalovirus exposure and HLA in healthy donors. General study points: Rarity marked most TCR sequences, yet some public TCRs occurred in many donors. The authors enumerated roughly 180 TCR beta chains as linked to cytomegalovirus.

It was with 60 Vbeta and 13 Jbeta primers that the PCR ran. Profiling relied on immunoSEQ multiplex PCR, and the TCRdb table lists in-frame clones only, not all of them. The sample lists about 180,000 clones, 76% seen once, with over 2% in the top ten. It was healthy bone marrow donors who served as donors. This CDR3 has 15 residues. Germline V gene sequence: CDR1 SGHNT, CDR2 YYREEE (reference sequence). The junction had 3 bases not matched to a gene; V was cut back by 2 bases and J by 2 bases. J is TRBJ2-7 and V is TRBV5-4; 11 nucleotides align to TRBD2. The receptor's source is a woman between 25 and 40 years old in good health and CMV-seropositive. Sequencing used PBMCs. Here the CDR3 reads CASSFSSGGPYEQYF. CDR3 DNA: TGTGCCAGCAGCTTCTCTAGCGGGGGGCCCTACGAGCAGTACTTC.